The 4 T cell receptor beta chains listed next were all sequenced from one sample in a study of OX40 agonist ivuxolimab in advanced cancers. Profiled with immunoSEQ multiplex PCR; TCRdb holds only in-frame clones, not every one. Among under 100,000 clones, 90% to 95% were seen once, and the ten largest hold around 2.5%. Sequenced here: CD4+ or CD8+ T cells sorted from blood, sampled in a trial of the OX40 agonist ivuxolimab. These receptors all stem from an adult with an advanced solid tumor such as melanoma, head and neck, liver or kidney cancer.

The V gene is TRBV10-3, the J gene TRBJ2-7, with D possibly matching TRBD1 (6 bases). Trimming removed 3 bases at V and 6 bases at J, with 15 bases between. The CDR3 is 14 amino acids. CDR1 is ENHRY, CDR2 SYGVKD, per germline. The CDR3 sequence is CAISDSGETGEQYF. The CDR3, as DNA: TGTGCCATCAGTGATTCCGGGGAGACAGGCGAGCAGTACTTC.

V is TRBV27 and J is TRBJ1-1; D is possibly TRBD1 (6 bases). V was trimmed by 0 bases and J by 5 bases, leaving 10 bases between them. The CDR3 length is 14 residues. In germline, CDR1 is MNHEY, CDR2 SMNVEV (reference sequence). The CDR3 spells CASSLSDQGTEAFF. In DNA, the CDR3 is TGTGCCAGCAGTTTATCGGATCAGGGGACTGAAGCTTTCTTT.

The J gene is TRBJ2-7, the V gene TRBV30; tentative D call: TRBD2 (6 bases). This CDR3 has 13 amino acids. Germline loops: CDR1 GTSNPN, CDR2 SVGIG (reference sequence). The germline V and J ends were trimmed by 1 base and 6 bases, with 13 bases remaining between them. In DNA, the CDR3 is TGTGCCTGGAGTGGACTAGTCTTTCGCGAGCAGTACTTC. Translating it yields CAWSGLVFREQYF.

The chain links TRBV19 to TRBJ1-3; D remains ambiguous. The CDR3 runs 14 residues. Germline CDR1 LNHDA, CDR2 SQIVND (reference sequence). With 9 bases removed from V and 0 bases from J, the gap between germline ends came to 12 bases. The CDR3 sequence: CASLEAGSGNTIYF. CDR3 nucleotide sequence: TGTGCCAGCTTAGAGGCGGGCTCTGGAAACACCATATATTTT.